The T cell receptor beta chain under discussion was sequenced for a study of blood T cell repertoires in COVID-19. Study summary: Some COVID-19 samples were acute and others convalescent; all came from the United States, Italy and Spain. T cells, B-cell-depleted T cells, or PBMCs provided the cDNA or gDNA that served as material.

Authors' data handling: For nucleated cells, counts were estimated from reference gene primer amplification. Sequencing was performed with immunoSEQ multiplex PCR; in TCRdb, only in-frame clones are kept and a portion is missing. Clone size and V and J calls were adopted from that table, with D and trimming inferred from the DNA. Among hundreds of thousands of clones, under 90% were seen once, and the ten largest hold roughly 4%. This clone was detected only a few times. The clonotype originates from a woman aged 25 to 39 with acute COVID-19. Source material: PBMCs or T cells enriched from blood (not recorded which).

The CDR3 DNA reads TGTGCCAGTAGTATACAGGGGGCCACTGAAGCTTTCTTT. Encoded protein: CASSIQGATEAFF. V is TRBV19 and J is TRBJ1-1; the match to TRBD1 covers 8 bases. Germline lookup yields CDR1 LNHDA and CDR2 SQIVND (reference sequence). This CDR3 spans 13 amino acids. J lost 4 bases, V lost 2 bases, and 0 bases had no gene match.